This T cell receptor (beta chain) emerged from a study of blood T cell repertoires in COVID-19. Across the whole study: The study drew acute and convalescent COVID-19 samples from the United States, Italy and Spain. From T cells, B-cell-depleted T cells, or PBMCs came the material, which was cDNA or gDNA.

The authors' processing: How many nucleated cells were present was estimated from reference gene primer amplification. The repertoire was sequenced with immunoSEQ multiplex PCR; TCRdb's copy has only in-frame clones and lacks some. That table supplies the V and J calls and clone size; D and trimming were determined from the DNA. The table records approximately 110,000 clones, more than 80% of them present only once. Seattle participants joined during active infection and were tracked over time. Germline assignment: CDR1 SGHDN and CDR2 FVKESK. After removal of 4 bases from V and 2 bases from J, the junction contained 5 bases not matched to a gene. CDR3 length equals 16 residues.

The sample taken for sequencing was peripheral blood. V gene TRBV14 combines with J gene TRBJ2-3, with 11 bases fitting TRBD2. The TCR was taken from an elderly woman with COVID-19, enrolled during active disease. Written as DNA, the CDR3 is TGTGCCAGCAGCCCTCGACTAGCGGGATACACAGATACGCAGTATTTT. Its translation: CASSPRLAGYTDTQYF. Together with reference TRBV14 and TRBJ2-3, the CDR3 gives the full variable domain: EAGVTQFPSHSVIEKGQTVTLRCDPISGHDNLYWYRRVMGKEIKFLLHFVKESKQDESGMPNNRFLAERTGGTYSTLKVQPAELEDSGVYFCASSPRLAGYTDTQYFGPGTRLTVL.